A single sample gave rise to the 12 T cell receptor beta chains below, sequenced in a study of T cells in Graves' hyperthyroidism and ophthalmopathy. What was amplified from RNA transcripts were TCR beta CDR3 regions. With the HTBI primer set, the TCR CDR3 went through a first round of RT-PCR. TCRdb fed the multiplex PCR reads into MiXCR, producing one record per CDR3 protein. There are 380,000 or so distinct CDR3 sequences in the sample; over 15% occur only once, and 3% to 4.5% lies in the top ten. Sequenced material: blood. Receptors were obtained from a woman aged 18-29 years with Graves' hyperthyroidism.

This clonotype was counted ten times or more. The chain is built from TRBV11-2 and TRBJ2-5; 9 positions match TRBD2. Unmatched junction bases numbered 6, after V lost 5 bases and J lost 2 bases. Germline-derived CDR1 and CDR2 are SGHAT and FQNNGV. This CDR3 contains 15 residues. This CDR3 reads CASSRVAGVQETQYF. DNA of the CDR3: TGTGCCAGCAGCCGCGTAGCGGGGGTACAAGAGACCCAGTACTTC.

The sample holds many counts of this clonotype. The germline gene is not matched at one end of the junction; a read error may be the cause. This chain joins TRBV27 and TRBJ1-1; no clear D. The CDR3 totals 11 residues. Germline CDR1 MNHEY, CDR2 SMNVEV (reference sequence). CDR3 DNA: TGTGCCAGCAGTCCCGACGCAGGCCCGATTTTT. Its protein is CASSPDAGPIF.

The table lists this clonotype with a few counts. This chain joins TRBV3-1 and TRBJ1-1, with D possibly TRBD1 on 5 matching bases. Trimming removed 1 base from V and 1 base from J, with 7 bases in between. The CDR3 is made up of 14 amino acids. Germline CDR1 reads LGHDT; CDR2 reads YNNKEL (reference sequence). CDR3 DNA sequence: TGTGCCAGCAGCCAAGGGGGCCGGAACACTGAAGCTTTCTTT. Amino acids: CASSQGGRNTEAFF. The full variable domain, rest sourced from reference TRBV3-1 and TRBJ1-1, is DTAVSQTPKYLVTQMGNDKSIKCEQNLGHDTMYWYKQDSKKFLKIMFSYNNKELIINETVPNRFSPKSPDKAHLNLHINSLELGDSAVYFCASSQGGRNTEAFFGQGTRLTVV.

This clonotype occurred many times. This chain connects TRBV6-1 to TRBJ2-2; TRBD2 agrees at 8 bases. The CDR3 loop spans 13 amino acids. Germline loops: CDR1 MNHNS, CDR2 SASEGT. Trimming at V came to 4 bases and at J to 6 bases, leaving 1 base not matched to a gene. The CDR3 protein is CASSGTSPGELFF. In DNA, the CDR3 is TGTGCCAGCAGTGGGACTAGCCCCGGGGAGCTGTTTTTT.

Within the sample, this clonotype is large. The chain couples TRBV28 to TRBJ2-7; 10 bases are a match to TRBD2. The CDR3 is made up of 14 amino acids. With 3 bases clipped from V and 4 bases from J, the junction kept 3 bases outside the gene matches. From germline, CDR1 is MDHEN and CDR2 SYDVKM. CDR3 sequence (DNA): TGTGCCAGCAGTTTGGCAGCGGGGGGGTACGAGCAGTACTTC. As protein: CASSLAAGGYEQYF.

In its sample, this clonotype was seen many times. V is TRBV7-8 and J is TRBJ2-7; TRBD1 matches 7 bases. CDR1 is SGHVS and CDR2 is FQNEAQ in the germline V gene. The CDR3 is made up of 12 amino acids. V trimming: 5 bases; J trimming: 7 bases; junction bases outside the gene matches: 5. CDR3 amino acids: CASSAPDREQYF. In DNA form, the CDR3 reads TGTGCCAGCAGCGCGCCGGACAGGGAGCAGTACTTC.

This clonotype was counted many times. The rearrangement uses TRBV7-9 and TRBJ1-3; D remains unclear. Trimming stripped 4 bases from V and 0 bases from J, with 4 bases between. Germline values: CDR1 SEHNR, CDR2 FQNEAQ (reference sequence). This CDR3 has 13 amino acids. CDR3: CASSSNSGNTIYF. In DNA form, the CDR3 reads TGTGCCAGCAGCTCGAACTCTGGAAACACCATATATTTT.

This clonotype was counted a few times. A much more abundant neighbour one base away suggests this may be a read error. The chain carries TRBV18 and TRBJ1-1, with D unclear. This CDR3 has 13 residues. From germline, CDR1 is KGHSH and CDR2 LQKENI. CDR3 DNA: TGTGCCAGCTCACGGGGAGTGAACACTGAAGCTTGCTTT. It is translated as CASSRGVNTEACF.

This clonotype was recorded at least ten times. This chain links TRBV6-1 with TRBJ2-7; weak D call: TRBD2 (5 bases). In germline, CDR1 is MNHNS, CDR2 SASEGT. The germline V and J ends were trimmed by 1 base and 1 base, with 17 bases remaining between them. The CDR3 is made up of 17 amino acids. CDR3 sequence (DNA): TGTGCCAGCAGTGAAGAGAGGGCGTCCGGCCGATCCTACGAGCAGTACTTC. The encoded protein is CASSEERASGRSYEQYF.

This clonotype was picked up many times. J is TRBJ1-2 and V is TRBV20-1; D gene unclear. The V end was cut by 3 bases, the J end by 7 bases, with 6 bases between. The CDR3 is 10 residues long. Germline-derived CDR1 and CDR2 are DFQATT and SNEGSKA (reference sequence). CDR3 sequence reads: CSASSAGYTF. CDR3 bases: TGCAGTGCTAGTTCGGCTGGCTACACCTTC.

This clonotype was seen repeatedly, ten times or more. The chain joins TRBV7-3 to TRBJ2-7, with D perhaps matching TRBD2 (6 bases). Germline CDR1 and CDR2: SGHTA and FQGTGA. V lost 1 base, J lost 2 bases, and 9 bases lay in between. The CDR3 is made up of 14 amino acids. Here the CDR3 DNA reads TGTGCCAGCAGCTTAATGGGGGGTACCTACGAGCAGTACTTC. It specifies CASSLMGGTYEQYF.

This clonotype has ten or more counts. This sequence joins TRBV7-3 and TRBJ1-1; D gene ambiguous. The CDR3 consists of 13 residues. Germline CDR1 reads SGHTA; CDR2 reads FQGTGA. Trimming shortened V by 3 bases and J by 1 base, and 6 bases separated the two germline ends. The CDR3 region has the DNA TGTGCCAGCAGCTTTCAATGGAACACTGAAGCTTTCTTT. It yields the protein CASSFQWNTEAFF.